These T cell receptor beta chains were read from a single sample in a study of shared clonotypes between healthy human individuals. TCRdb's copy holds only in-frame clones and misses some; the assay was immunoSEQ multiplex PCR. The repertoire consists of about 2 million clones, with less than 95% occurring once and the leading ten covering roughly 1.1%. Sequenced: naive CD8+ T cells sorted from blood. Receptors originate from a man between 18 and 35 years old in good health. Both conserved end residues are part of each CDR3. Fields, in order: J gene, clone size, D gene, V gene, CDR3 DNA, CDR3 protein. The D gene is left open where the match is weak. Some rows have no size entry. The others give once, few or many, or a class for an expanded clone.

>TRBJ2-5|.|TRBD2|TRBV7-2
TGTGCCAGCAGCCTGCTAGCGGCCCAAGAGACCCAGTACTTC
CASSLLAAQETQYF
>TRBJ1-2|once|TRBD1|TRBV9
TGTGCCAGCAGCGCGACAGGGGATTACAACTATGGCTACACCTTC
CASSATGDYNYGYTF
>TRBJ1-2|.|.|TRBV10-2
TGCGCCAGCAGTGAGTCGACCTATAACTATGGCTACACCTTC
CASSESTYNYGYTF
>TRBJ2-7|.|.|TRBV7-6
TGTGCCAGCAGCTTAGGCAGGGGCCACGAGCAGTACTTC
CASSLGRGHEQYF
>TRBJ1-2|.|.|TRBV27
TGTGCCAGCAGTCCGGGGCCTTCTAACTATGGCTACACCTTC
CASSPGPSNYGYTF
>TRBJ1-1|few|TRBD1|TRBV2
TGTGCCTACAGGACAGGGCCCTTCCCTGAAGCTTTCTTT
CAYRTGPFPEAFF
>TRBJ1-2|.|.|TRBV7-2
TGTGCCAGCAGCTCACAGCCGTATGGCTACACCTTC
CASSSQPYGYTF
>TRBJ1-2|.|.|TRBV6-1
TGTGCCAGCAGCTCGTTCGGGACTCATGGCTACACCTTC
CASSSFGTHGYTF
>TRBJ2-7|.|.|TRBV4-3
TGCGCCAGCAGCCCGGGCGGGTTCTACGAGCAGTACTTC
CASSPGGFYEQYF
>TRBJ2-5|.|.|TRBV27
TGTGCCAGCAGTTCTGAGACCCAAGAGACCCAGTACTTC
CASSSETQETQYF
>TRBJ1-1|.|TRBD1|TRBV7-9
TGTGCCAGCAGCCTGACAGGGGGCACTGAAGCTTTCTTT
CASSLTGGTEAFF
>TRBJ2-1|.|TRBD2|TRBV7-9
TGTGCCAGCAGCCCAACCCTAGGGACTAGCGGTAATGAGCAGTTCTTC
CASSPTLGTSGNEQFF
>TRBJ2-5|.|TRBD2|TRBV2
TGTGCCAGCAGTGAATGGGCGGGAGGCAGGGAGACCCAGTACTTC
CASSEWAGGRETQYF
>TRBJ2-7|.|TRBD1|TRBV5-8
TGTGCCAGCAGCTTCACAGGGGATCCTTACGAGCAGTACTTC
CASSFTGDPYEQYF
>TRBJ1-1|.|.|TRBV30
TGTGCCTGGAGCCACGGCAGTCCCACTGAAGCTTTCTTT
CAWSHGSPTEAFF
>TRBJ2-1|.|.|TRBV6-1
TGTGCCAGCAGTGACAGGGTAAGCTCCTACAATGAGCAGTTCTTC
CASSDRVSSYNEQFF
>TRBJ1-1|.|.|TRBV9
TGTGCCAGCAGCGTAGGAGTCTACACTGAAGCTTTCTTT
CASSVGVYTEAFF
>TRBJ2-7|.|TRBD2|TRBV27
TGTGCCAGCAGTTTCCGACTAGCGAGCTTCTACGAGCAGTACTTC
CASSFRLASFYEQYF
>TRBJ1-1|.|.|TRBV7-9
TGTGCCAGCAGCCCCAGGGGAAACACTGAAGCTTTCTTT
CASSPRGNTEAFF
>TRBJ2-5|.|.|TRBV5-6
TGTGCCAGCAGCCAGGCGCGGGGTGGACAAGAGACCCAGTACTTC
CASSQARGGQETQYF
>TRBJ2-7|.|.|TRBV21-1
TGTGCCAGCAGCAAAGATTTCGGGACGTTACTCTACGAGCAGTACTTC
CASSKDFGTLLYEQYF
>TRBJ1-1|.|.|TRBV28
TGTGCCAGCAGTTTGCGGCAGGCACTCATGAACACTGAAGCTTTCTTT
CASSLRQALMNTEAFF
>TRBJ2-3|.|TRBD2|TRBV27
TGTGCCAGCAGGCATGAGGGACTAGCGGGTAAAGTTGCAGATACGCAGTATTTT
CASRHEGLAGKVADTQYF
>TRBJ2-1|once|TRBD2|TRBV4-3
TGCGCCAGCAGCCGACTTTATAGCGGGAGCAATGAGCAGTTCTTC
CASSRLYSGSNEQFF
>TRBJ1-5|.|.|TRBV30
TGTGCCTGGGCCGTCGGGGGTAGCAATCAGCCCCAGCATTTT
CAWAVGGSNQPQHF